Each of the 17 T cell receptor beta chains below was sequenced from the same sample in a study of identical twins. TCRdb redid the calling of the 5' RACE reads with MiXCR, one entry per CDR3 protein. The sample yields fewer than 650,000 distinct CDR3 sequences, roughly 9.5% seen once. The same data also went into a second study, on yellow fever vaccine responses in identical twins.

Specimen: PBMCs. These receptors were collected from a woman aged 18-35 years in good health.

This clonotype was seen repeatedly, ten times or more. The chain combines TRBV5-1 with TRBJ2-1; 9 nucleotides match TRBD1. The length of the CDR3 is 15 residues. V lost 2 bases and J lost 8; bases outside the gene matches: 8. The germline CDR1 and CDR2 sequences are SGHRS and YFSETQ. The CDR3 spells CASSFLGQGVHEQFF. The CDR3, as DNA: TGCGCCAGCAGCTTTTTGGGACAGGGCGTCCATGAGCAGTTCTTC.

The CDR3 region is CSVEWTGFRNEQFF. The CDR3 coding sequence is TGCAGCGTTGAATGGACAGGGTTTCGGAATGAGCAGTTCTTC. V usage is TRBV29-1 and J usage is TRBJ2-1; 8 bases are shared with TRBD1. This CDR3 contains 14 residues. From germline, CDR1 is SQVTM and CDR2 ANQGSEA. With V trimmed by 2 bases and J by 7 bases, 7 bases remained unmatched.

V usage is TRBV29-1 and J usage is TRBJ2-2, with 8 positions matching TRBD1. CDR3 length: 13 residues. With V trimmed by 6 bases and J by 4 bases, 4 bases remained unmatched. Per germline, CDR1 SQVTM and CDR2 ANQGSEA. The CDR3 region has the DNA TGCAGCGTGGACAGGGCGGGCACCGGGGAGCTGTTTTTT. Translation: CSVDRAGTGELFF.

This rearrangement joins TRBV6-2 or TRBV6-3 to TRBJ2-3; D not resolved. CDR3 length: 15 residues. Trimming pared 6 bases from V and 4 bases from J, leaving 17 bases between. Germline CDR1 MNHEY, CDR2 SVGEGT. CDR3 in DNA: TGTGCCAGCAGCCTACAGCCCTTAAGTGCAGATACGCAGTATTTT. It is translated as CASSLQPLSADTQYF.

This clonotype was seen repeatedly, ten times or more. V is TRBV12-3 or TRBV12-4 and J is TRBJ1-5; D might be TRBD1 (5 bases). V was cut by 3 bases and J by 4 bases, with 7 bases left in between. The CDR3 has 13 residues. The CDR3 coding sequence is TGTGCCAGCAGTTTCAGGGTAAATCAGCCCCAGCATTTT. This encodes CASSFRVNQPQHF.

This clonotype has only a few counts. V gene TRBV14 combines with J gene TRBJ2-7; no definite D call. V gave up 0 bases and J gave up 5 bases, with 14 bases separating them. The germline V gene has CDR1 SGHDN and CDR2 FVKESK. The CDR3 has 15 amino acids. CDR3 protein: CASSQDIETRHEQYF. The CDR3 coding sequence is TGTGCCAGCAGCCAAGATATAGAGACTCGGCACGAGCAGTACTTC.

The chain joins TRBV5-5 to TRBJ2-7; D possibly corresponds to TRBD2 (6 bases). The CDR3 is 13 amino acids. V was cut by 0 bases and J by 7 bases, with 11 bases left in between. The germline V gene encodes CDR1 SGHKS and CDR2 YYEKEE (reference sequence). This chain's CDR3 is CASSLAARGEQYF. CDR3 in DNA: TGTGCCAGCAGCTTGGCGGCTCGGGGGGAGCAGTACTTC.

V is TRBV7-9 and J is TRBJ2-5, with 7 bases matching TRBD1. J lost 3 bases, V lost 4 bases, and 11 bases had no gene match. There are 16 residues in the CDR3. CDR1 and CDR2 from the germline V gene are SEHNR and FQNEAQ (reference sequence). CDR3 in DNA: TGTGCCAGCAGCTCAATCTCGGACAGGCCAGAAGAGACCCAGTACTTC. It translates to CASSSISDRPEETQYF.

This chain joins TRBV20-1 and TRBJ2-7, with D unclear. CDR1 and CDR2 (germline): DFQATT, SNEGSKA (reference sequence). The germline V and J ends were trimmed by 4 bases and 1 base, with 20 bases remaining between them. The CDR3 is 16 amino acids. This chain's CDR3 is CSATLRTFWSSYEQYF. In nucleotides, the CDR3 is TGCAGTGCTACCCTCCGGACCTTTTGGTCATCCTACGAGCAGTACTTC.

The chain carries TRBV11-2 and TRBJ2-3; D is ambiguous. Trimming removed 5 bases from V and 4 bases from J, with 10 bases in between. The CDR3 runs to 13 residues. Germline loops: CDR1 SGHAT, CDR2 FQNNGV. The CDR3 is CASSVISADTQYF. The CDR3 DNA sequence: TGTGCCAGCAGCGTTATCTCCGCAGATACGCAGTATTTT.

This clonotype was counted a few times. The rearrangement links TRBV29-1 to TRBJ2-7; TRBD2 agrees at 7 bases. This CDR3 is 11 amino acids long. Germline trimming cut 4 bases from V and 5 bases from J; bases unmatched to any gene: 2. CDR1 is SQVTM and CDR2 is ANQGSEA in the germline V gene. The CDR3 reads CSVVGTNEQYF. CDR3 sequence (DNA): TGCAGCGTTGTAGGGACTAACGAGCAGTACTTC.

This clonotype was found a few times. CDR3 loop: CASSTGVTGELFF. CDR3 bases: TGTGCCAGCAGCACAGGGGTCACCGGGGAGCTGTTTTTT. The chain combines TRBV4-2 with TRBJ2-2, with TRBD1 identical over 7 bases. V lost 5 bases to trimming and J lost 4 bases; unmatched junction nucleotides: 1. There are 13 residues in the CDR3. The germline CDR1 and CDR2 sequences are LGHNA and YNFKEQ.

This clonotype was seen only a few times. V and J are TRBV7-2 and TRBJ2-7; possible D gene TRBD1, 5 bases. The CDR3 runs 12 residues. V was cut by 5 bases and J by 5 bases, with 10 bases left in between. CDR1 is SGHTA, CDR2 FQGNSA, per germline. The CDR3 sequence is CASSPRVHEQYF. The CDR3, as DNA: TGTGCCAGCAGCCCCAGGGTCCACGAGCAGTACTTC. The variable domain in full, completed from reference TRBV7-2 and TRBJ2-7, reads GAGVSQSPSNKVTEKGKDVELRCDPISGHTALYWYRQSLGQGLEFLIYFQGNSAPDKSGLPSDRFSAERTGGSVSTLTIQRTQQEDSAVYLCASSPRVHEQYFGPGTRLTVT.

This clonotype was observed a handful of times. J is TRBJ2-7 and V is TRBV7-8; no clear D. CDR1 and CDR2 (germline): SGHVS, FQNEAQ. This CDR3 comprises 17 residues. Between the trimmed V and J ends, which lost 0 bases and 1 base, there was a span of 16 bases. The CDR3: CASSLASAAFISYEQYF. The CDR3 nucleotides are TGTGCCAGCAGCTTAGCGTCCGCAGCGTTTATTTCCTACGAGCAGTACTTC.

The CDR3 sequence: CASSRQAGITETQYF. CDR3 sequence (DNA): TGTGCCTCCTCCCGGCAAGCGGGGATAACGGAGACCCAGTACTTC. The J gene is TRBJ2-5, the V gene TRBV3-1, with TRBD2 matching over 7 bases. Germline-derived CDR1 and CDR2 are LGHDT and YNNKEL (reference sequence). The length of the CDR3 is 15 residues. Trimming removed 11 bases from V and 5 bases from J; junction bases left unmatched: 17.

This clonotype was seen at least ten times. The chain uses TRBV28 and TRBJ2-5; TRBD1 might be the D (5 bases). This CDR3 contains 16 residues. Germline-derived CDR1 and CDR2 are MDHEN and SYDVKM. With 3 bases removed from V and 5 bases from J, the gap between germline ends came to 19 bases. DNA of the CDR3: TGTGCCAGCAGTTTCCAGGGCCCTAAAACTGGGGAGACCCAGTACTTC. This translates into CASSFQGPKTGETQYF. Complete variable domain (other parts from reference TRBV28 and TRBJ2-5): DVKVTQSSRYLVKRTGEKVFLECVQDMDHENMFWYRQDPGLGLRLIYFSYDVKMKEKGDIPEGYSVSREKKERFSLILESASTNQTSMYLCASSFQGPKTGETQYFGPGTRLLVL.

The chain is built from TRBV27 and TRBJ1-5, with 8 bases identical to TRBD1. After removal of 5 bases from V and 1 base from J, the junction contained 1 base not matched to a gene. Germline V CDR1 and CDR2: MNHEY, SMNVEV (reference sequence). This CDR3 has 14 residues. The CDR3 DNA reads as TGTGCCAGCAGTACAGGGGGGAGCAATCAGCCCCAGCATTTT. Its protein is CASSTGGSNQPQHF.